The rows below give T cell receptor beta chains drawn from one sample of a study of cytomegalovirus exposure and HLA in healthy donors. Sequenced by immunoSEQ multiplex PCR; TCRdb stores in-frame clones only, minus some. The profile covers 190,000 or so clones, with roughly 87% appearing a single time and 1.6% taken by the ten largest. Sequencing was performed on PBMCs. These receptors were collected from a man between 45 and 60 years old in good health and CMV-seronegative. Both conserved end residues are part of each CDR3. D genes are given only for firm matches. Clone size is shown for a subset of rows, as once, few, many or a class of expanded clone.

len: 13
abundance: -
j_gene: TRBJ1-1
v_gene: TRBV7-9
d_gene: TRBD1
CDR3aa: CASSLTGTGPAFF
CDR3nt: TGTGCCAGCAGCTTGACCGGGACAGGGCCCGCTTTCTTT

len: 17
abundance: -
j_gene: TRBJ2-1
v_gene: TRBV4-1
d_gene: -
CDR3aa: CASSLLFYQDSYNEQFF
CDR3nt: TGCGCCAGCAGCCTTCTTTTCTACCAGGACAGCTACAATGAGCAGTTCTTC

len: 17
abundance: -
j_gene: TRBJ1-3
v_gene: TRBV15
d_gene: -
CDR3aa: CATSRDLFRRGGDTIYF
CDR3nt: TGTGCCACCAGCAGAGATCTGTTCAGGCGCGGAGGAGACACCATATATTTT

len: 15
abundance: -
j_gene: TRBJ1-2
v_gene: TRBV6-5
d_gene: TRBD1
CDR3aa: CASSYSEGAGYGYTF
CDR3nt: TGTGCCAGCAGTTACTCTGAGGGGGCGGGCTATGGCTACACCTTC

len: 14
abundance: -
j_gene: TRBJ2-5
v_gene: TRBV28
d_gene: TRBD1
CDR3aa: CASSLVTGGETQYF
CDR3nt: TGTGCCAGCAGTTTAGTGACAGGGGGAGAGACCCAGTACTTC

len: 16
abundance: -
j_gene: TRBJ2-1
v_gene: TRBV19
d_gene: TRBD2
CDR3aa: CASSKYSGQPYNEQFF
CDR3nt: TGTGCCAGTAGTAAATATAGCGGGCAACCCTACAATGAGCAGTTCTTC

len: 14
abundance: -
j_gene: TRBJ1-2
v_gene: TRBV19
d_gene: -
CDR3aa: CASIPRGQQYGYTF
CDR3nt: TGTGCCAGTATCCCCCGGGGACAACAGTATGGCTACACCTTC

len: 14
abundance: few
j_gene: TRBJ2-3
v_gene: TRBV29-1
d_gene: TRBD2
CDR3aa: CSAETSGGRDTQYF
CDR3nt: TGCAGCGCCGAGACTAGCGGGGGGAGGGATACGCAGTATTTT

len: 13
abundance: -
j_gene: TRBJ1-5
v_gene: TRBV7-2
d_gene: -
CDR3aa: CASSFRGNQPQHF
CDR3nt: TGTGCCAGCAGCTTCCGTGGCAATCAGCCCCAGCATTTT

len: 15
abundance: -
j_gene: TRBJ2-5
v_gene: TRBV4-1
d_gene: TRBD1
CDR3aa: CASSHMDRAQETQYF
CDR3nt: TGCGCCAGCAGCCACATGGACAGGGCACAAGAGACCCAGTACTTC

len: 15
abundance: -
j_gene: TRBJ2-7
v_gene: TRBV25-1
d_gene: -
CDR3aa: CASSEIGGVTYEQYF
CDR3nt: TGTGCCAGCAGTGAAATTGGCGGAGTAACCTACGAGCAGTACTTC

len: 15
abundance: -
j_gene: TRBJ2-7
v_gene: TRBV25-1
d_gene: -
CDR3aa: CASPITGLMPYEQYF
CDR3nt: TGTGCCAGCCCAATTACAGGCCTGATGCCTTACGAGCAGTACTTC

len: 16
abundance: -
j_gene: TRBJ1-5
v_gene: TRBV4-2
d_gene: -
CDR3aa: CASSQGEGHSNQPQHF
CDR3nt: TGTGCCAGCAGCCAAGGGGAAGGACATAGCAATCAGCCCCAGCATTTT

len: 15
abundance: -
j_gene: TRBJ2-2
v_gene: TRBV5-6
d_gene: -
CDR3aa: CASSLGQLNTGELFF
CDR3nt: TGTGCCAGCAGCTTGGGACAGCTGAACACCGGGGAGCTGTTTTTT

len: 17
abundance: few
j_gene: TRBJ2-5
v_gene: TRBV7-9
d_gene: TRBD2
CDR3aa: CASSLGRTSGGKETQYF
CDR3nt: TGTGCCAGCAGCTTGGGGAGGACTAGCGGGGGCAAAGAGACCCAGTACTTC

len: 13
abundance: -
j_gene: TRBJ1-5
v_gene: TRBV29-1
d_gene: TRBD1
CDR3aa: CSVRTGLDQPQHF
CDR3nt: TGCAGCGTTAGGACAGGTTTAGACCAGCCCCAGCATTTT

len: 18
abundance: -
j_gene: TRBJ2-4
v_gene: TRBV28
d_gene: -
CDR3aa: CASSETSVGRVGKNIQYF
CDR3nt: TGTGCCAGCAGTGAAACCTCGGTGGGCAGGGTGGGCAAAAACATTCAGTACTTC

len: 15
abundance: -
j_gene: TRBJ2-3
v_gene: TRBV9
d_gene: TRBD2
CDR3aa: CASSASGRAGDTQYF
CDR3nt: TGTGCCAGCAGCGCAAGCGGGAGGGCCGGCGATACGCAGTATTTT

len: 16
abundance: -
j_gene: TRBJ1-1
v_gene: TRBV7-2
d_gene: -
CDR3aa: CASSLMGTHPNTEAFF
CDR3nt: TGTGCCAGCAGCTTAATGGGCACCCACCCGAACACTGAAGCTTTCTTT

len: 14
abundance: -
j_gene: TRBJ2-5
v_gene: TRBV14
d_gene: TRBD1
CDR3aa: CASSLQGARETQYF
CDR3nt: TGTGCCAGCAGTCTCCAGGGGGCGCGAGAGACCCAGTACTTC

len: 14
abundance: -
j_gene: TRBJ1-3
v_gene: TRBV6-6
d_gene: -
CDR3aa: CASRNTGYGNTIYF
CDR3nt: TGTGCCAGCAGAAATACAGGGTATGGAAACACCATATATTTT

len: 16
abundance: -
j_gene: TRBJ2-4
v_gene: TRBV7-9
d_gene: TRBD2
CDR3aa: CASSLAGAGGKNIQYF
CDR3nt: TGTGCCAGCAGCTTAGCGGGGGCGGGGGGAAAAAACATTCAGTACTTC

len: 15
abundance: -
j_gene: TRBJ1-2
v_gene: TRBV6-5
d_gene: -
CDR3aa: CASSTGSIKGRGYTF
CDR3nt: TGTGCCAGCAGCACAGGATCCATAAAAGGGCGTGGCTACACCTTC

len: 19
abundance: -
j_gene: TRBJ2-5
v_gene: TRBV27
d_gene: TRBD2
CDR3aa: CASSQKSGLAGRFGETQYF
CDR3nt: TGTGCCAGCTCCCAGAAAAGTGGACTAGCGGGAAGGTTCGGGGAGACCCAGTACTTC

len: 18
abundance: -
j_gene: TRBJ2-5
v_gene: TRBV7-7
d_gene: TRBD2
CDR3aa: CASSLGRGTSGGRETQYF
CDR3nt: TGTGCTAGCAGCTTAGGGAGGGGGACTAGCGGGGGAAGAGAGACCCAGTACTTC

len: 15
abundance: -
j_gene: TRBJ1-5
v_gene: TRBV30
d_gene: -
CDR3aa: CAWSSPTYIHQPQHF
CDR3nt: TGTGCCTGGAGTTCTCCCACCTATATTCATCAGCCCCAGCATTTT

len: 16
abundance: -
j_gene: TRBJ2-3
v_gene: TRBV27
d_gene: TRBD2
CDR3aa: CASKPAGVISTDTQYF
CDR3nt: TGTGCCAGCAAACCAGCGGGAGTGATTAGCACAGATACGCAGTATTTT

len: 14
abundance: -
j_gene: TRBJ2-7
v_gene: TRBV14
d_gene: -
CDR3aa: CASSHTAGRYEQYF
CDR3nt: TGTGCCAGCAGCCACACCGCAGGGCGCTACGAGCAGTACTTC